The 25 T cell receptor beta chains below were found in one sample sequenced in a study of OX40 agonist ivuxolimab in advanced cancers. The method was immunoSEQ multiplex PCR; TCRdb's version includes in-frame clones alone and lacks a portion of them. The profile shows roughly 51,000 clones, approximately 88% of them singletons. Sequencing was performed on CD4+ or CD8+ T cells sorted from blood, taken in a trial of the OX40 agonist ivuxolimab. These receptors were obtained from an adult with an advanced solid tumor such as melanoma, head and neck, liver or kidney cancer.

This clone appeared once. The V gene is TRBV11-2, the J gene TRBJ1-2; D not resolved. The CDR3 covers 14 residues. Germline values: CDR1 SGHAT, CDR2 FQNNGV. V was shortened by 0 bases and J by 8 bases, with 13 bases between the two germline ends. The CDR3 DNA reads TGTGCCAGCAGCTTAGATAGAACGCCGGGGGGCTACACCTTC. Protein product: CASSLDRTPGGYTF.

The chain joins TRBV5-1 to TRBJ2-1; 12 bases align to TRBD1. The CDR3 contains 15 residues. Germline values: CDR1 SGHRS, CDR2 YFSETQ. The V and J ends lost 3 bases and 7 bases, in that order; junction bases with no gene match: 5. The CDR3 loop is CASSSGQGAWNEQFF. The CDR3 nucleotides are TGCGCCAGCAGCTCGGGACAGGGGGCATGGAATGAGCAGTTCTTC. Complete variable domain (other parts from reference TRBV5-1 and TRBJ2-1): KAGVTQTPRYLIKTRGQQVTLSCSPISGHRSVSWYQQTPGQGLQFLFEYFSETQRNKGNFPGRFSGRQFSNSRSEMNVSTLELGDSALYLCASSSGQGAWNEQFFGPGTRLTVL.

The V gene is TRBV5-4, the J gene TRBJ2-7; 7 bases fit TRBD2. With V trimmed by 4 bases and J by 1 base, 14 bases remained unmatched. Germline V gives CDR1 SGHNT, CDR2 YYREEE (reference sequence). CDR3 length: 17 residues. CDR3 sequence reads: CASSLGLAELGSYEQYF. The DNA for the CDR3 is TGTGCCAGCAGCCTGGGGCTAGCGGAGTTGGGTTCCTACGAGCAGTACTTC.

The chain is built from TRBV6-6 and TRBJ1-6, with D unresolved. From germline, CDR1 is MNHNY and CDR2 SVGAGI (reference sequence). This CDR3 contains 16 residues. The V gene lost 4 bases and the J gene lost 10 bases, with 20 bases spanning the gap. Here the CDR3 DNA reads TGTGCCAGCAGTTTAAAGGGTGGCACGAAGGGCTCACCCCTCCACTTT. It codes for CASSLKGGTKGSPLHF.

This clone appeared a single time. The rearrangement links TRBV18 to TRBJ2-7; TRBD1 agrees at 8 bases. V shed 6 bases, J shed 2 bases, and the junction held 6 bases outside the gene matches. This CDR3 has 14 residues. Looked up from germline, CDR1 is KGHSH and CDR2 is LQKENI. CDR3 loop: CASSYRGTPYEQYF. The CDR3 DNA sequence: TGTGCCAGCTCGTACAGGGGGACGCCCTACGAGCAGTACTTC.

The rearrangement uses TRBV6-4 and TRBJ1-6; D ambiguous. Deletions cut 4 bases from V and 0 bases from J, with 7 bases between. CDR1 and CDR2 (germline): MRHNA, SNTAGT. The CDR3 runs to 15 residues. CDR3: CASSASASYNSPLHF. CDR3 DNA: TGTGCCAGCAGTGCCTCAGCCTCCTATAATTCACCCCTCCACTTT.

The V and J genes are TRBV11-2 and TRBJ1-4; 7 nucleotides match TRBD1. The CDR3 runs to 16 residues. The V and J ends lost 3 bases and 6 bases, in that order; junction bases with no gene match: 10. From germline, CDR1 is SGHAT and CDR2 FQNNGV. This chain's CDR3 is CASSLGEGQPDEKLFF. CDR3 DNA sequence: TGTGCCAGCAGCTTGGGAGAGGGACAGCCCGATGAAAAACTGTTTTTT.

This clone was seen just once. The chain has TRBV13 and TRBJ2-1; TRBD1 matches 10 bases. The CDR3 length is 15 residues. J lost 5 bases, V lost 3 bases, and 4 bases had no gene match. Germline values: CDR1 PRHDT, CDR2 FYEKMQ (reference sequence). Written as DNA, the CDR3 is TGTGCCAGCAGCTTCTCCGGGACAGGGGACAATGAGCAGTTCTTC. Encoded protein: CASSFSGTGDNEQFF.

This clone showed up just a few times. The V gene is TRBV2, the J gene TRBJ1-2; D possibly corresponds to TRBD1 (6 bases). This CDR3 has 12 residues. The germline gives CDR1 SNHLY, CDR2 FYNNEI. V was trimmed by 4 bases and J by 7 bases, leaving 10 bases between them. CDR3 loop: CASSGTDLGYTF. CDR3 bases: TGTGCCAGCAGTGGGACAGATCTTGGCTACACCTTC.

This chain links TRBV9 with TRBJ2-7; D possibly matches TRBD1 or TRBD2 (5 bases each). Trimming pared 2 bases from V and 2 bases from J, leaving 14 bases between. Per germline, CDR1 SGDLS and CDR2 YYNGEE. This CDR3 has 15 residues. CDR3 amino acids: CASSVSGTGTYEQYF. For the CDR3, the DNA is TGTGCCAGCAGCGTCAGTGGGACGGGGACCTACGAGCAGTACTTC.

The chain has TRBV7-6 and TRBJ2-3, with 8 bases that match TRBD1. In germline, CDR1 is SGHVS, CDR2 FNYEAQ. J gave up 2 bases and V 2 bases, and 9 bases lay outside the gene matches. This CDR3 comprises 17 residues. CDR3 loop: CASSLKRTGILTDTQYF. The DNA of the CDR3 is TGTGCCAGCAGCTTAAAGCGGACAGGGATTCTCACAGATACGCAGTATTTT.

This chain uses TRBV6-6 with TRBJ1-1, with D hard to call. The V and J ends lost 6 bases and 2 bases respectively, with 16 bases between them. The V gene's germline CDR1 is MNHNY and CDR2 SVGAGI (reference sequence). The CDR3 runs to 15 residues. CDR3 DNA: TGTGCCAGCAGCCCCCCCTTCCTCGGTAACACTGAAGCTTTCTTT. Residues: CASSPPFLGNTEAFF.

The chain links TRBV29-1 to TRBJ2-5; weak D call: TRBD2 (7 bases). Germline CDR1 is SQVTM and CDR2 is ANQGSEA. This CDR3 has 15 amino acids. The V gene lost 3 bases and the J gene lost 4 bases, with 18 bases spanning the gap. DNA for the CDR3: TGCAGCGTTGATGATGGGGGGGCAAGGTTAGAGACCCAGTACTTC. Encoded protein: CSVDDGGARLETQYF. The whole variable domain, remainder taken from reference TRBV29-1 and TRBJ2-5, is SAVISQKPSRDICQRGTSLTIQCQVDSQVTMMFWYRQQPGQSLTLIATANQGSEATYESGFVIDKFPISRPNLTFSTLTVSNMSPEDSSIYLCSVDDGGARLETQYFGPGTRLLVL.

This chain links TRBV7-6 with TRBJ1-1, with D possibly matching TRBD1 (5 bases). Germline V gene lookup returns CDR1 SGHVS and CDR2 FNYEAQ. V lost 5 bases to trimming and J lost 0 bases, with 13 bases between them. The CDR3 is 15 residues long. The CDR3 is CASSTSRDMNTEAFF. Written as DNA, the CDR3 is TGTGCCAGCAGCACGAGCAGGGATATGAACACTGAAGCTTTCTTT.

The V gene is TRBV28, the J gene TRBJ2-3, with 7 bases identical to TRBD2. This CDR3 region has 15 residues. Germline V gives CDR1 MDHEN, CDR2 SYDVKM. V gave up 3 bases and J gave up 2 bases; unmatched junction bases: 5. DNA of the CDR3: TGTGCCAGCAGTTTCGAAGCGGGGCTCACAGATACGCAGTATTTT. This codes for CASSFEAGLTDTQYF. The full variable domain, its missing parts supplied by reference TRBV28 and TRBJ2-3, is DVKVTQSSRYLVKRTGEKVFLECVQDMDHENMFWYRQDPGLGLRLIYFSYDVKMKEKGDIPEGYSVSREKKERFSLILESASTNQTSMYLCASSFEAGLTDTQYFGPGTRLTVL.

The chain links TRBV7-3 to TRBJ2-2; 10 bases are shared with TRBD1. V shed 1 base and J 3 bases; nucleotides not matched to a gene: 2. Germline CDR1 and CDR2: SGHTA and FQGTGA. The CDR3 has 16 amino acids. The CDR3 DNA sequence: TGTGCCAGCAGCTTAATGGGACAGGGGTACACCGGGGAGCTGTTTTTT. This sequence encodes CASSLMGQGYTGELFF.

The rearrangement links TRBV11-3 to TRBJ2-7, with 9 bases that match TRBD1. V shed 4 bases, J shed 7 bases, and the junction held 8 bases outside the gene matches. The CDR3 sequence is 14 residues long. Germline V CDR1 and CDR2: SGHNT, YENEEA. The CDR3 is CASSSRDRVMEQYV. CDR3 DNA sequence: TGTGCCAGCAGCTCCCGGGACAGGGTCATGGAGCAGTACGTC.

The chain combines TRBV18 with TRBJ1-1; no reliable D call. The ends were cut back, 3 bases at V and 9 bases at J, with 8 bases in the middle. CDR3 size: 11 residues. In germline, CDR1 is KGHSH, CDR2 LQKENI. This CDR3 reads CASSPTGKAFF. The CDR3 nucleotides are TGTGCCAGCTCACCGACGGGGAAAGCTTTCTTT.

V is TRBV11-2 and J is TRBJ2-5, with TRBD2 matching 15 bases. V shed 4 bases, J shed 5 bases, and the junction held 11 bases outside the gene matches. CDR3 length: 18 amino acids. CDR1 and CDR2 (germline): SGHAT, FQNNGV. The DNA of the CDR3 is TGTGCCAGCAGCTCAGGTGGACTAGCGGGAGGGCCTTTGGAGACCCAGTACTTC. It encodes CASSSGGLAGGPLETQYF. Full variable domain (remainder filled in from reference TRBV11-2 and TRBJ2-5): EAGVAQSPRYKIIEKRQSVAFWCNPISGHATLYWYQQILGQGPKLLIQFQNNGVVDDSQLPKDRFSAERLKGVDSTLKIQPAKLEDSAVYLCASSSGGLAGGPLETQYFGPGTRLLVL.

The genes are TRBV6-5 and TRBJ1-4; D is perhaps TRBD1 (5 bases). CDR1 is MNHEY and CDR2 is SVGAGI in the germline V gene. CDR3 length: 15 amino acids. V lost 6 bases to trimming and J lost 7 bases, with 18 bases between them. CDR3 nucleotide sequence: TGTGCCAGCAGCCGATCTTGGGGGTCGGGTGAAAAACTGTTTTTT. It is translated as CASSRSWGSGEKLFF.

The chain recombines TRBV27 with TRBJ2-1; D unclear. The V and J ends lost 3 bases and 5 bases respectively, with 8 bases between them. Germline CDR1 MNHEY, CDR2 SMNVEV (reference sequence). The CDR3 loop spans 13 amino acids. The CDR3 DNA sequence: TGTGCCAGCAGTTTCTACCGTGACAATGAGCAGTTCTTC. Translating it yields CASSFYRDNEQFF.

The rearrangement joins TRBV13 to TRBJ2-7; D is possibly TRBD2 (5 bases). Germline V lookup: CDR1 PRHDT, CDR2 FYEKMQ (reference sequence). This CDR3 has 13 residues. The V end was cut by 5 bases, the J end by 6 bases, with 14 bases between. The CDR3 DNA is TGTGCCAGCAGCCTACATCCCGGAGGCGAGCAGTACGTC. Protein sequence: CASSLHPGGEQYV.

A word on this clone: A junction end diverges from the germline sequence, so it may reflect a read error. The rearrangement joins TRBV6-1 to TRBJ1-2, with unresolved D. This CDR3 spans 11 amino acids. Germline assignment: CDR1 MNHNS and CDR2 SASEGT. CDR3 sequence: CASREDYGYTF. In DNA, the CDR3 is TGTGCCAGCAGGGAAGACTATGGCTACACCTTC.

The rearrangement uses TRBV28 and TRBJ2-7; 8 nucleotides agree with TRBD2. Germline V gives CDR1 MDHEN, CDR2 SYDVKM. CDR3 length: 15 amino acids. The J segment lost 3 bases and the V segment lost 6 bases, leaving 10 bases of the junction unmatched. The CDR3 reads CASSSEPGLGYEQYF. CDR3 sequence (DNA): TGTGCCAGCAGCTCTGAACCGGGACTAGGCTACGAGCAGTACTTC.

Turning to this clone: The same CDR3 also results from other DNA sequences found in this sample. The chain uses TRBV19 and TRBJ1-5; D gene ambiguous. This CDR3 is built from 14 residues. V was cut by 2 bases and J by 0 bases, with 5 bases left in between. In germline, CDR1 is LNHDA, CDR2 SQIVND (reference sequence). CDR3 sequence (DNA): TGTGCCAGTAGTATAAGAGATAGCAATCAGCCCCAGCATTTT. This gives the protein CASSIRDSNQPQHF.